By share, the clone carrying this T cell receptor delta chain ranks as large (0.1 to 1%). What it recognizes is unknown. TCRdb re-called the RT-PCR reads using CATT. The sample includes 1,000 to 1,500 delta-chain clones, around 9.7% of them seen just once. This record belongs to a study of gammadelta T cells in human blood. General study results and limits: Polyclonal expansion of innate γδ T cells after birth appeared microbially driven.

The CDR3 runs 20 residues. Germline-derived CDR1 and CDR2 are TVYSNPD and GDNSRS (reference sequence). Germline trimming cut 4 bases from V and 0 bases from J; bases unmatched to any gene: 20. The chain links TRDV3 to TRDJ1, with 13 positions matching TRDD3. Source material: non-Vgamma9Vdelta2 gamma-delta T cells from infant blood. The clonotype originates from a human donor. CDR3 residues: CASNGSPVHWGIRYTDKLIF. CDR3 nucleotides: TGTGCCTCAAACGGATCTCCCGTCCACTGGGGGATACGCTACACCGATAAACTCATCTTT.